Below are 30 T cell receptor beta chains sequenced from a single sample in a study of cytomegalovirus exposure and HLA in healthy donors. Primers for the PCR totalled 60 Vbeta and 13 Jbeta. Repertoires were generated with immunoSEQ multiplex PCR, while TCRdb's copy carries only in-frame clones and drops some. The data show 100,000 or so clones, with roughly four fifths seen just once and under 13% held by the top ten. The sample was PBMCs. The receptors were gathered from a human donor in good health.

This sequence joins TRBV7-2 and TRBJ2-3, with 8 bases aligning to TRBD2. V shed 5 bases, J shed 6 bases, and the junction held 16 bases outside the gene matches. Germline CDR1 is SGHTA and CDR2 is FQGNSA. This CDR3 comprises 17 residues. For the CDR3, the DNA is TGTGCCAGCAGCCTACTACGACCGGGGGGGCCATCCGATACGCAGTATTTT. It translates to CASSLLRPGGPSDTQYF.

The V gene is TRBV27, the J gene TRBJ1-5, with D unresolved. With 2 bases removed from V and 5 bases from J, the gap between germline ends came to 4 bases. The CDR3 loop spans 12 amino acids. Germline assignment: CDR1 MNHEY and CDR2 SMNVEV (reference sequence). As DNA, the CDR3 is TGTGCCAGCAGTTTAAGAGATCAGCCCCAGCATTTT. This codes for CASSLRDQPQHF.

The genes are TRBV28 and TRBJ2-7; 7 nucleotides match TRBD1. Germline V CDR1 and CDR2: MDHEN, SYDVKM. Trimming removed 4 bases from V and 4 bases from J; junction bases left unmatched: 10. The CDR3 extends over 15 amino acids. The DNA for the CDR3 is TGTGCCAGCAGTTCCGCCGGGACAGAGGGATACGAGCAGTACTTC. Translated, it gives CASSSAGTEGYEQYF.

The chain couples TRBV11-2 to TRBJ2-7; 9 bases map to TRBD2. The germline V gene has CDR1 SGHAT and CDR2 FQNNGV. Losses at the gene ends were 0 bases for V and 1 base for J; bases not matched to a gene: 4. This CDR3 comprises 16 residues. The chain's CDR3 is CASSLDSGGRSYEQYF. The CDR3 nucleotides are TGTGCCAGCAGCTTAGATAGCGGGGGTCGATCCTACGAGCAGTACTTC.

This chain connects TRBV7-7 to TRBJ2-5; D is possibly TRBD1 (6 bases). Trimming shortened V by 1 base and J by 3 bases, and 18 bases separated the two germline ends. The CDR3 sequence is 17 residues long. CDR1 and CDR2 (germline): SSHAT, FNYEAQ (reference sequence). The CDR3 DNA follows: TGTGCCAGCAGCTTAGTAGGCCCTCCGGGACACAAAGAGACCCAGTACTTC. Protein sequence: CASSLVGPPGHKETQYF.

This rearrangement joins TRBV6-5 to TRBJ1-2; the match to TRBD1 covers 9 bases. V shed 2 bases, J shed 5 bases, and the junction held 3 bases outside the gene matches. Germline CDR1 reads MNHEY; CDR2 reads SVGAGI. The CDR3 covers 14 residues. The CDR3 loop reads CASSYRDRAYGYTF. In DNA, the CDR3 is TGTGCCAGCAGTTACCGGGACAGGGCATATGGCTACACCTTC.

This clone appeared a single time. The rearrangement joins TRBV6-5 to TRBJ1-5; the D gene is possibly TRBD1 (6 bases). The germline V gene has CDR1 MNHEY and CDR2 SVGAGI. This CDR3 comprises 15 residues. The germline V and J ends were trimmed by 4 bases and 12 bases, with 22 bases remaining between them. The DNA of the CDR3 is TGTGCCAGCAGTTCGACTTACCGACAGGAGGATCTCCAGCATTTT. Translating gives CASSSTYRQEDLQHF.

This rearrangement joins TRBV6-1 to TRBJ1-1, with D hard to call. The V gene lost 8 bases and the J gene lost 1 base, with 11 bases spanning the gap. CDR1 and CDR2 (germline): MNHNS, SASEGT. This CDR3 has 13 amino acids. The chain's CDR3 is CASATSRNTEAFF. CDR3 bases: TGTGCCAGCGCTACCTCACGGAACACTGAAGCTTTCTTT.

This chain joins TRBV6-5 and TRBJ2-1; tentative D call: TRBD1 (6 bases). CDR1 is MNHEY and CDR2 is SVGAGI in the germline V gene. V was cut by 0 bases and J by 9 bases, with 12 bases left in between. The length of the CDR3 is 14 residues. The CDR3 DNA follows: TGTGCCAGCAGTTACTCACCGTCAGGGGTTGAGCAGTTCTTC. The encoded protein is CASSYSPSGVEQFF.

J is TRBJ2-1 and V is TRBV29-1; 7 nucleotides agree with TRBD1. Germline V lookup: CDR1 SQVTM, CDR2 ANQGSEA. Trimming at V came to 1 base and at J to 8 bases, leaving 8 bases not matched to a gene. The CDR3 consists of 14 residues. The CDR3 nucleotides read TGCAGCGTTGAAGCTCTGAGGCAGGGGGATGAGCAGTTCTTC. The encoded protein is CSVEALRQGDEQFF.

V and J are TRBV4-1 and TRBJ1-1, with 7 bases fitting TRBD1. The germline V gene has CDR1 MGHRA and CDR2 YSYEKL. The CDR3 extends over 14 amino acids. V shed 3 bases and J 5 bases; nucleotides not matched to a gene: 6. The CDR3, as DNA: TGCGCCAGCAGCCAGGGACAGTCGGATACTGAAGCTTTCTTT. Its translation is CASSQGQSDTEAFF.

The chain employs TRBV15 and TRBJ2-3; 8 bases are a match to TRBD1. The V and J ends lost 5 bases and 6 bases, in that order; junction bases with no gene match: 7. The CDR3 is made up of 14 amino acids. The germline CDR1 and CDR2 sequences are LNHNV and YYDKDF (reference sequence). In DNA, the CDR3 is TGTGCCACCAGCTGGGGACAGGAGATGGATACGCAGTATTTT. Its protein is CATSWGQEMDTQYF.

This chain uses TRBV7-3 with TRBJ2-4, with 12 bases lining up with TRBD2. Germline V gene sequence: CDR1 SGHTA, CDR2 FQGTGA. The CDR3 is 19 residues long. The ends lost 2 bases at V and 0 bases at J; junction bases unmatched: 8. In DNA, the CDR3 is TGTGCCAGCAGCTTACGGTCAACTAGCGGGGGGCTAGCCAAAAACATTCAGTACTTC. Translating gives CASSLRSTSGGLAKNIQYF.

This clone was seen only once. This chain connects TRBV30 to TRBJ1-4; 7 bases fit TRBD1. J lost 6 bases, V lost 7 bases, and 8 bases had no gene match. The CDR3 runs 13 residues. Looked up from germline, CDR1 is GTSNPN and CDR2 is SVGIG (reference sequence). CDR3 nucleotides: TGTGCCTCTCATAGGGGGCAGCATGAAAAACTGTTTTTT. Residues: CASHRGQHEKLFF.

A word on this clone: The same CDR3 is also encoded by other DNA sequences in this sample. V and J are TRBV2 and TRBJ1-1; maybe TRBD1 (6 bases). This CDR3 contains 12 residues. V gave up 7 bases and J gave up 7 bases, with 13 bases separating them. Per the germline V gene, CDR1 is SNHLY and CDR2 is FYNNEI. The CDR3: CASTRQAGEAFF. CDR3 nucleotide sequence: TGTGCCAGCACTCGACAGGCTGGTGAAGCTTTCTTT. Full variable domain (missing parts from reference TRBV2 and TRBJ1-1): EPEVTQTPSHQVTQMGQEVILRCVPISNHLYFYWYRQILGQKVEFLVSFYNNEISEKSEIFDDQFSVERPDGSNFTLKIRSTKLEDSAMYFCASTRQAGEAFFGQGTRLTVV.

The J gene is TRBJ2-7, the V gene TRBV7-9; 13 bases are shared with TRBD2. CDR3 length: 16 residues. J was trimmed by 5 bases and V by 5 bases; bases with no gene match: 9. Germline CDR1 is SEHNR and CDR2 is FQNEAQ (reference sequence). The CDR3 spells CASSTTSGGPENEQYF. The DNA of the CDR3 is TGTGCCAGCAGCACGACTAGCGGGGGGCCCGAGAACGAGCAGTACTTC.

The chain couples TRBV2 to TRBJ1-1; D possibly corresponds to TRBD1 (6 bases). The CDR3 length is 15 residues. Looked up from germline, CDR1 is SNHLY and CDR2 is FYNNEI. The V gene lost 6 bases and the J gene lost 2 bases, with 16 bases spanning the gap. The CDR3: CASSQKGGSNTEAFF. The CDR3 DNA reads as TGTGCCAGCAGCCAGAAAGGGGGTAGTAACACTGAAGCTTTCTTT. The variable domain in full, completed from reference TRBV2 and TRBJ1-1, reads EPEVTQTPSHQVTQMGQEVILRCVPISNHLYFYWYRQILGQKVEFLVSFYNNEISEKSEIFDDQFSVERPDGSNFTLKIRSTKLEDSAMYFCASSQKGGSNTEAFFGQGTRLTVV.

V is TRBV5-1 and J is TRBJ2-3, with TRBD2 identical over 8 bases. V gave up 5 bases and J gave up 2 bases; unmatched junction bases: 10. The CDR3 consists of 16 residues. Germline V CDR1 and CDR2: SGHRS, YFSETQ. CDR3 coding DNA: TGCGCCAGCAGACTAGCCGGGGGGGGGATCACAGATACGCAGTATTTT. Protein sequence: CASRLAGGGITDTQYF.

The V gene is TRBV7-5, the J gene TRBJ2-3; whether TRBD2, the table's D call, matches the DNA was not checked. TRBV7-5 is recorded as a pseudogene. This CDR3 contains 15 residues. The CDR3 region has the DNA TGTGTCAGAAGCTCACTAGCGGGGCCCCTAGATACGCAGTATTTT. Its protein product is CVRSSLAGPLDTQYF.

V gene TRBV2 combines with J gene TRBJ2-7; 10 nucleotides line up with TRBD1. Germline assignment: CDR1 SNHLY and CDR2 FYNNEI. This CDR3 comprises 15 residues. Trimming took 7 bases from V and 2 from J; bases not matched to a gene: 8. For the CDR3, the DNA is TGTGCCAGCACGCGCCGGGACAGGGGCCCCTACGAGCAGTACTTC. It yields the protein CASTRRDRGPYEQYF. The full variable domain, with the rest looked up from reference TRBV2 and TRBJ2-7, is EPEVTQTPSHQVTQMGQEVILRCVPISNHLYFYWYRQILGQKVEFLVSFYNNEISEKSEIFDDQFSVERPDGSNFTLKIRSTKLEDSAMYFCASTRRDRGPYEQYFGPGTRLTVT.

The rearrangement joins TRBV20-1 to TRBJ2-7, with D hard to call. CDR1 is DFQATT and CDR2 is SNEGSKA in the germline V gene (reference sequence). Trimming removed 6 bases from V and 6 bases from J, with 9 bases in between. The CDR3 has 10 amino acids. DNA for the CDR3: TGCAGTGCGGAGACGCGCGAGCAGTACTTC. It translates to CSAETREQYF.

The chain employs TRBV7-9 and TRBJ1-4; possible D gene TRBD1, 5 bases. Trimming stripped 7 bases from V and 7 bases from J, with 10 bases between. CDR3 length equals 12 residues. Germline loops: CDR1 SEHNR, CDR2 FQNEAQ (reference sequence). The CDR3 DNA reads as TGTGCCAGCATGAGGGGAGGTGAAAAACTGTTTTTT. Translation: CASMRGGEKLFF.

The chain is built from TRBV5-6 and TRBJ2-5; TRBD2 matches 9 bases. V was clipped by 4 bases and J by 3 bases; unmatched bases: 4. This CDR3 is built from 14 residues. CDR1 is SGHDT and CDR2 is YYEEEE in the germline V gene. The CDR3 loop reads CASSPGLAKETQYF. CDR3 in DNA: TGTGCCAGCAGCCCCGGACTAGCGAAAGAGACCCAGTACTTC.

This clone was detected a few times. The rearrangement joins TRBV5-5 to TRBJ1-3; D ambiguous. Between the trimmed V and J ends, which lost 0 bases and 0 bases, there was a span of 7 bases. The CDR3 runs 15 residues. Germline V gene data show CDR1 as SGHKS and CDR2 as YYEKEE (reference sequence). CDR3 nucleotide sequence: TGTGCCAGCAGCTTGGTAGCCTTCTCTGGAAACACCATATATTTT. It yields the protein CASSLVAFSGNTIYF. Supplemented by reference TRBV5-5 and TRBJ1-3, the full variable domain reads DAGVTQSPTHLIKTRGQQVTLRCSPISGHKSVSWYQQVLGQGPQFIFQYYEKEERGRGNFPDRFSARQFPNYSSELNVNALLLGDSALYLCASSLVAFSGNTIYFGEGSWLTVV.

The CDR3 nucleotides are TGTGCCTGGATCAGGGGGCGGGAGACCCAGTACTTC. This translates into CAWIRGRETQYF. The chain uses TRBV30 and TRBJ2-5, with 8 nucleotides matching TRBD1. V trimming: 4 bases; J trimming: 5 bases; junction bases outside the gene matches: 3. Germline values: CDR1 GTSNPN, CDR2 SVGIG (reference sequence). The CDR3 is 12 residues long. Supplemented by reference TRBV30 and TRBJ2-5, the full variable domain reads SQTIHQWPATLVQPVGSPLSLECTVEGTSNPNLYWYRQAAGRGLQLLFYSVGIGQISSEVPQNLSASRPQDRQFILSSKKLLLSDSGFYLCAWIRGRETQYFGPGTRLLVL.

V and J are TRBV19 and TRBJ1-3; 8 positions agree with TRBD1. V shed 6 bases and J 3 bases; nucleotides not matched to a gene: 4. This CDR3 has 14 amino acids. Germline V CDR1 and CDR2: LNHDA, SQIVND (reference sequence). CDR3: CASSQGAFGNTIYF. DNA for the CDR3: TGTGCCAGTAGCCAGGGGGCTTTTGGAAACACCATATATTTT.

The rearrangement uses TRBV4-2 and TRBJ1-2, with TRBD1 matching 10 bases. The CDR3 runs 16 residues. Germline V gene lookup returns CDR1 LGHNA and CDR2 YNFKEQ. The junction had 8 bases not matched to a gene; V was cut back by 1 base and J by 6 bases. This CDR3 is CASSQGLGQGMDGYTF. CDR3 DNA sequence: TGTGCCAGCAGCCAAGGCTTGGGACAGGGGATGGATGGCTACACCTTC.

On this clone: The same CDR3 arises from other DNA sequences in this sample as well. The CDR3 nucleotides read TGTGCCAGCAGCACCCTAGCGGGGGGGGTTAATGAGCAGTTCTTC. As protein: CASSTLAGGVNEQFF. The chain uses TRBV7-9 and TRBJ2-1; 12 bases align to TRBD2. This CDR3 spans 15 amino acids. J lost 7 bases, V lost 5 bases, and 6 bases had no gene match. Per the germline V gene, CDR1 is SEHNR and CDR2 is FQNEAQ (reference sequence).

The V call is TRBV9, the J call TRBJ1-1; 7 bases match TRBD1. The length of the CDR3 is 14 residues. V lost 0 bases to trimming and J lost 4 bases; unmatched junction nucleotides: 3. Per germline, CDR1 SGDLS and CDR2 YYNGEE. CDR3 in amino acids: CASSVDAGGTEAFF. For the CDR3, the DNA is TGTGCCAGCAGCGTAGATGCAGGGGGCACTGAAGCTTTCTTT.

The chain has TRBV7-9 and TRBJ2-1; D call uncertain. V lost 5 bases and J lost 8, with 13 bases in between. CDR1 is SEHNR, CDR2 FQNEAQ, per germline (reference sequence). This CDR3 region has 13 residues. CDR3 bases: TGTGCCAGCAGCGCCTATCCCTCGGATGAGCAGTTCTTC. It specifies CASSAYPSDEQFF.